This T cell receptor (beta chain) is drawn from a study of T cells in Graves' hyperthyroidism and ophthalmopathy. The CDR3 has 16 residues. V was trimmed by 6 bases and J by 0 bases, leaving 15 bases between them. From germline, CDR1 is MDHEN and CDR2 SYDVKM. RNA transcripts were the template for amplifying TCR beta CDR3 regions. HTBI primers were used for first-round RT-PCR of the TCR CDR3. Each CDR3 protein gets one entry after TCRdb re-called the multiplex PCR reads with MiXCR. The table has some 250,000 distinct CDR3 sequences, just over 14% seen once. Hyperthyroidism in the patients, aged 18 to 65, was newly diagnosed and under 2 months in duration. This clonotype was found many times.

The chain uses TRBV28 and TRBJ1-5; D is undetermined. Sequencing was done on a sample of blood. This receptor was identified in a woman aged 35 to 49 with Graves' hyperthyroidism that later progressed to Graves' ophthalmopathy. DNA for the CDR3: TGTGCCAGCAGCAAAGAAAGAGGATATAGCAATCAGCCCCAGCATTTT. It yields the protein CASSKERGYSNQPQHF.